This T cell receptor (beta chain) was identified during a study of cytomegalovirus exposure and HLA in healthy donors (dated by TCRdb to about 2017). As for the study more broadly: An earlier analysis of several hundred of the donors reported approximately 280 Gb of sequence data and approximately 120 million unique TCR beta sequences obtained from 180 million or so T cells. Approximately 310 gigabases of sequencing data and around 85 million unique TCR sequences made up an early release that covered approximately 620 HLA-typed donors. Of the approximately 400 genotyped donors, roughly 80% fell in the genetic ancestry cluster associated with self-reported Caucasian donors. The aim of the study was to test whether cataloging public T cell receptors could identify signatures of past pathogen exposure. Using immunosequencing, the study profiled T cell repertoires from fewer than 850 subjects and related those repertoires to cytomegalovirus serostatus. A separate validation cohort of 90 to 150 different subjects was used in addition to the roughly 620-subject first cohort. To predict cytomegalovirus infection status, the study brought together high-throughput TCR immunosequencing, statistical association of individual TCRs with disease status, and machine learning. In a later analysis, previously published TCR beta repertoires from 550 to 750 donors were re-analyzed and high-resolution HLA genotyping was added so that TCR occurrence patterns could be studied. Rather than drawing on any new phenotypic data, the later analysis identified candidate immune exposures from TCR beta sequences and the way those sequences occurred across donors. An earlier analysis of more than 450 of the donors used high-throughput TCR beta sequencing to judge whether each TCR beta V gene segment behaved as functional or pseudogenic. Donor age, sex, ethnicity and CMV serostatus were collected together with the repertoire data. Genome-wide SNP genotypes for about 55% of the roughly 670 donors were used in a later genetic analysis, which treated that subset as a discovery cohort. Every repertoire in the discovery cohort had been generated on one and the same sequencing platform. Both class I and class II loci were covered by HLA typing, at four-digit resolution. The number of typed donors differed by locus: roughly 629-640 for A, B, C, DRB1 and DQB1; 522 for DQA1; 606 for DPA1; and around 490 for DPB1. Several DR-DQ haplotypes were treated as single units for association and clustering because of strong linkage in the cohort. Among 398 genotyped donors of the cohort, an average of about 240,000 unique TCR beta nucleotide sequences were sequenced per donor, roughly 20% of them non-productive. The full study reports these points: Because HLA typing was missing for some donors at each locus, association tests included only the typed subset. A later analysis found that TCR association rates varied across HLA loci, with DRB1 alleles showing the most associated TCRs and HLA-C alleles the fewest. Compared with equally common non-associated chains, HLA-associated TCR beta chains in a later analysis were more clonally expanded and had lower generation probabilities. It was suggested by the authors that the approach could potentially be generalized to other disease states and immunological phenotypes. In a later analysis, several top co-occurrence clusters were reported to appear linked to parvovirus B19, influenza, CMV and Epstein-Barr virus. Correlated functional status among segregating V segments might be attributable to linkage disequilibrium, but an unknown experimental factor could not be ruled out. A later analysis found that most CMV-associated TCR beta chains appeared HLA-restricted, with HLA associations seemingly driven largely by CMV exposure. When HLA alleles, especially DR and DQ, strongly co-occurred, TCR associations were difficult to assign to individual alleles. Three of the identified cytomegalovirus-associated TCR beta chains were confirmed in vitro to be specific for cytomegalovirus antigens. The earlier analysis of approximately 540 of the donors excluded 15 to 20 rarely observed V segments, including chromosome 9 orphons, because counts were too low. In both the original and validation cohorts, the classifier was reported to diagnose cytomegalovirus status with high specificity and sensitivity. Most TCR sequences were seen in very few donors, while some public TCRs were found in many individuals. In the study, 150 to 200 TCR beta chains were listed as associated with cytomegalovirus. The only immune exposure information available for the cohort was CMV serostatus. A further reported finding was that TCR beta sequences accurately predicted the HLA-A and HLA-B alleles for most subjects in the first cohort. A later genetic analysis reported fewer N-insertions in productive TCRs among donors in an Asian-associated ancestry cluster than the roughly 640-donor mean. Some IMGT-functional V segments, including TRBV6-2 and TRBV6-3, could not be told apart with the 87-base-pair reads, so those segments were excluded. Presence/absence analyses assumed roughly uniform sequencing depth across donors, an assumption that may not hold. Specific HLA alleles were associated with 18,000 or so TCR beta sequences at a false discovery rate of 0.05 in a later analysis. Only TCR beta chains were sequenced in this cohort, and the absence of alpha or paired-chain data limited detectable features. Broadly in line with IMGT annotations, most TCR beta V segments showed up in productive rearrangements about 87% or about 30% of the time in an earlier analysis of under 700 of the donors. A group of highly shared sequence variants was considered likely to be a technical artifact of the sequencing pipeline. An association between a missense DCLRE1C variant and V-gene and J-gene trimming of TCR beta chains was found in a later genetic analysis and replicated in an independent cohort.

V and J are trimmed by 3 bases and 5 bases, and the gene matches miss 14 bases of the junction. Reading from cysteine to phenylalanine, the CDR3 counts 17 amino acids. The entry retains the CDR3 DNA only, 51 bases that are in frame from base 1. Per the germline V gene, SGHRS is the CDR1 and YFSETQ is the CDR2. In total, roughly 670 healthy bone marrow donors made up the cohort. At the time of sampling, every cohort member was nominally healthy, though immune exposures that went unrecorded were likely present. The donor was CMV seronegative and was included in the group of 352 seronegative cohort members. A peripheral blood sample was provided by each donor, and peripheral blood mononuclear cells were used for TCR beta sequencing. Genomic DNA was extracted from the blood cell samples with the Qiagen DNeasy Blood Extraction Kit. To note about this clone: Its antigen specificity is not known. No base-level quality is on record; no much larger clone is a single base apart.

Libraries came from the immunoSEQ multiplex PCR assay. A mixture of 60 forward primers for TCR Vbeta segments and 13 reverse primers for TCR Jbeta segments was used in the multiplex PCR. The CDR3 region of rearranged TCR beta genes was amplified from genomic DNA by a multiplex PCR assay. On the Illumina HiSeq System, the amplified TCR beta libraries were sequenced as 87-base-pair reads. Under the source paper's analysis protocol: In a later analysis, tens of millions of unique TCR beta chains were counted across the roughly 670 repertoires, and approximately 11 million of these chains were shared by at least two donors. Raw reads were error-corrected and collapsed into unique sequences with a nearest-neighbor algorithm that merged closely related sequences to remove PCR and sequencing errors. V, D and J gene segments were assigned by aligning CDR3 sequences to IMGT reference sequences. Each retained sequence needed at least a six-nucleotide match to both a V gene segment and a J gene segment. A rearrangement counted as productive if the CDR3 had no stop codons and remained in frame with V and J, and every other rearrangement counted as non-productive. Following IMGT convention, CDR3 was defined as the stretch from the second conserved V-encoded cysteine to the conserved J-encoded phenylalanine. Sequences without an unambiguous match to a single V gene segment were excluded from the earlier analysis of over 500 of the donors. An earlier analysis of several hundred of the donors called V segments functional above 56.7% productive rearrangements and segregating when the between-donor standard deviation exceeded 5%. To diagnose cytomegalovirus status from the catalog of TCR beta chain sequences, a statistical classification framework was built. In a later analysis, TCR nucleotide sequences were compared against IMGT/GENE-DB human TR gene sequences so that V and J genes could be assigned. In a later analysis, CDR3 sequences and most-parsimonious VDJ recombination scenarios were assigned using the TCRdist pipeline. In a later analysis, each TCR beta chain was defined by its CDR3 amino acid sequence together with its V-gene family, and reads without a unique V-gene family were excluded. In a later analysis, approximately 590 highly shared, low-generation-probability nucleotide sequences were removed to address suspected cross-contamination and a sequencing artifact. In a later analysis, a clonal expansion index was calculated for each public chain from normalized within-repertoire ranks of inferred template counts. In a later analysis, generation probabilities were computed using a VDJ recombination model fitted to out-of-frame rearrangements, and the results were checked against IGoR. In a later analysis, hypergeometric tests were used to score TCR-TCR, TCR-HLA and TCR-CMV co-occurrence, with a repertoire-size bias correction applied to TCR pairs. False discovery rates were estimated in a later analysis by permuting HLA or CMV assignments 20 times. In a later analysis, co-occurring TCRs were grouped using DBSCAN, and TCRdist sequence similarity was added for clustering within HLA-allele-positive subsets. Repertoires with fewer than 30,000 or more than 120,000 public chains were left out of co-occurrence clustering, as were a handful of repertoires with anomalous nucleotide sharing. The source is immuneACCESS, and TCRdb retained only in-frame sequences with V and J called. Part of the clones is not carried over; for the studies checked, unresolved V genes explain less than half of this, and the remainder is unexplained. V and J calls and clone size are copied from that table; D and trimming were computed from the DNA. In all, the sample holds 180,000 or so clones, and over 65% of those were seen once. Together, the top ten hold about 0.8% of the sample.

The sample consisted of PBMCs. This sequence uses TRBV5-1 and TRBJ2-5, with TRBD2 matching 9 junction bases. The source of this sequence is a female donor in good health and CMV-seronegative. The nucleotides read TGCGCCAGCAGCTCTAACGGCGGACTAGCGAGTTTCGAGACCCAGTACTTC. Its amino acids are CASSSNGGLASFETQYF.